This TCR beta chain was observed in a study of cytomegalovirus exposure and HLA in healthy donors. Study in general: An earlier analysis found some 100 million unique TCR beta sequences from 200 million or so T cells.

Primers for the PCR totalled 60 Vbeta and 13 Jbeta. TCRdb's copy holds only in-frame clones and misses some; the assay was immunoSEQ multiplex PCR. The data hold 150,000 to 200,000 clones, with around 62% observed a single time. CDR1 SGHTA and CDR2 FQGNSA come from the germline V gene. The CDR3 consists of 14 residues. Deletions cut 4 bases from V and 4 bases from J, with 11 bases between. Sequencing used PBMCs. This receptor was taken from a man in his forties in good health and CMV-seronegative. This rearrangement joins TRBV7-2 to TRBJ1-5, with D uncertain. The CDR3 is CASSSTGGNQPQHF. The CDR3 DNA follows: TGTGCCAGCAGCTCGACGGGAGGGAATCAGCCCCAGCATTTT.